The rows below give T cell receptor beta chains drawn from one sample of a study of CD8 T cells in Susac syndrome. TCRdb called the immunoSEQ multiplex PCR reads again in MiXCR, with one record for every CDR3 protein. The sample gives roughly 130,000 distinct CDR3 sequences, about 95% of which show up once; around 0.12% is in the top ten. The sequencing sample was made of CD4+ T cells from PBMCs. These TCRs come from a human donor in good health. Both conserved end residues are part of each CDR3. Fields, in order: clone size, J gene, D gene, V gene, CDR3 protein, CDR3 DNA. A D gene is named only where the DNA matches it firmly. The size entry is marked missing in some rows and otherwise reads once, few, many or a size class.

>-|TRBJ2-7|TRBD1|TRBV29-1
CSVKTGTGGYEQYF
TGCAGCGTTAAAACCGGGACAGGGGGTTACGAGCAGTACTTC
>-|TRBJ1-2|TRBD1|TRBV12-3/TRBV12-4
CASSLGQGGSSTF
TGTGCCAGCAGCCTCGGACAGGGGGGTAGCAGCACCTTC
>-|TRBJ2-2|TRBD2|TRBV7-2
CASSFGTLAGAGELFF
TGTGCCAGCAGCTTTGGTACACTAGCGGGAGCCGGGGAGCTGTTTTTT
>few|TRBJ2-6|-|TRBV28
CASSIGNSGANVLTF
TGTGCCAGCAGCATAGGGAACTCTGGGGCCAACGTCCTGACTTTC
>-|TRBJ2-2|-|TRBV19
CASNLAGTGELFF
TGTGCCAGTAATCTTGCGGGCACCGGGGAGCTGTTTTTT
>-|TRBJ1-2|TRBD1|TRBV19
CATRQGDGGYTF
TGTGCCACTCGACAGGGCGATGGAGGCTACACCTTC
>-|TRBJ2-5|-|TRBV3-1
CASSQPGIETQYF
TGTGCCAGCAGCCAACCCGGTATAGAGACCCAGTACTTC
>-|TRBJ2-7|TRBD1|TRBV19
CASSRWGQGVREQYF
TGTGCCAGTAGCCGGTGGGGACAGGGAGTCCGCGAGCAGTACTTC
>-|TRBJ2-1|-|TRBV7-9
CASSLALVGSNEQFF
TGTGCCAGCAGCTTAGCGCTTGTGGGTAGCAATGAGCAGTTCTTC
>-|TRBJ1-5|-|TRBV10-1
CASSDWDSNQPQHF
TGCGCCAGCAGTGATTGGGATAGCAATCAGCCCCAGCATTTT
>-|TRBJ2-1|TRBD1|TRBV7-9
CASSLRDRGNEQFF
TGTGCCAGCAGCCTCCGGGACAGGGGTAATGAGCAGTTCTTC
>-|TRBJ2-3|TRBD1|TRBV5-6
CASRWDRRLSTDTQYF
TGTGCCAGCAGGTGGGACAGGCGCCTTAGCACAGATACGCAGTATTTT
>-|TRBJ2-7|TRBD1|TRBV5-1
CASSSDPGQITYEQYF
TGCGCCAGCAGCTCGGACCCGGGACAGATAACCTACGAGCAGTACTTC
>-|TRBJ2-7|-|TRBV23-1
CASSPFWGAIPYEQYF
TGCGCCAGCAGCCCTTTTTGGGGCGCGATCCCCTACGAGCAGTACTTC
>-|TRBJ2-7|-|TRBV7-2
CASRPTLMGREQYF
TGTGCCAGCAGGCCCACACTCATGGGGCGCGAGCAGTACTTC
>-|TRBJ1-4|-|TRBV27
CASTTKTGPNEKLFF
TGTGCCAGCACCACTAAGACAGGTCCTAATGAAAAACTGTTTTTT
>-|TRBJ2-3|-|TRBV29-1
CSVVRVSTDTQYF
TGCAGCGTTGTCAGAGTGAGCACAGATACGCAGTATTTT
>-|TRBJ2-7|-|TRBV18
CASSPQPMFSSYEQYF
TGTGCCAGCTCACCACAGCCGATGTTTAGCTCCTACGAGCAGTACTTC
>-|TRBJ2-1|TRBD2|TRBV3-1
CASSQVGGRGSFF
TGTGCCAGCAGCCAAGTGGGGGGGAGAGGTTCCTTCTTC
>-|TRBJ2-3|-|TRBV19
CASSGMPDTQYF
TGTGCCAGTAGCGGGATGCCAGATACGCAGTATTTT
>-|TRBJ2-1|-|TRBV6-2/TRBV6-3
CASTSYDEQFF
TGTGCCAGCACCTCGTATGATGAGCAGTTCTTC
>-|TRBJ2-1|TRBD2|TRBV11-1
CASSLAAGASGRAGSYNEQFF
TGTGCCAGCAGCTTAGCCGCGGGGGCTAGCGGGAGGGCCGGTTCCTACAATGAGCAGTTCTTC
>-|TRBJ2-3|-|TRBV12-3/TRBV12-4
CASKVTGTNTQYF
TGTGCCAGCAAGGTGACAGGCACCAATACGCAGTATTTT
>-|TRBJ1-1|TRBD1|TRBV6-5
CASSFPGTGLAFF
TGTGCCAGCAGTTTCCCCGGGACAGGGCTAGCTTTCTTT
>-|TRBJ1-2|TRBD1|TRBV2
CASRATGRGGYTF
TGTGCCAGCAGAGCGACAGGGAGAGGTGGCTACACCTTC
>-|TRBJ2-2|-|TRBV28
CASSFARRTGELFF
TGTGCCAGCAGTTTTGCCAGAAGGACCGGGGAGCTGTTTTTT
>-|TRBJ2-5|-|TRBV3-1
CASSREVGGAKTQYF
TGTGCCAGCAGCCGGGAGGTCGGAGGGGCCAAGACCCAGTACTTC